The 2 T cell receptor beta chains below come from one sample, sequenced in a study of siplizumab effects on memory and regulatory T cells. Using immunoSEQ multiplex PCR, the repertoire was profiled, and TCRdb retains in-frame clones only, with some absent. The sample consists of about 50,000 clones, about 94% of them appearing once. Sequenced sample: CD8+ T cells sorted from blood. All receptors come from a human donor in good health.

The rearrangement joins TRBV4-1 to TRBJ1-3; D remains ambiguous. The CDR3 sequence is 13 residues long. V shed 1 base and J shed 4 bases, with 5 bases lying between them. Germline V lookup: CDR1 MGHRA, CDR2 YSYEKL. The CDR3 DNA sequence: TGCGCCAGCAGCCAAGTTCCCGGAAACACCATATATTTT. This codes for CASSQVPGNTIYF.

Here the CDR3 DNA reads TGTGCCAGCAGCGCGGGGACTAGCGGGAGGGGACACAATGAGCAGTTCTTC. It yields the protein CASSAGTSGRGHNEQFF. This chain connects TRBV7-8 to TRBJ2-1, with 16 bases lining up with TRBD2. CDR3 size: 17 residues. CDR1 SGHVS and CDR2 FQNEAQ come from the germline V gene. The V and J ends lost 5 bases and 5 bases, in that order; junction bases with no gene match: 6.